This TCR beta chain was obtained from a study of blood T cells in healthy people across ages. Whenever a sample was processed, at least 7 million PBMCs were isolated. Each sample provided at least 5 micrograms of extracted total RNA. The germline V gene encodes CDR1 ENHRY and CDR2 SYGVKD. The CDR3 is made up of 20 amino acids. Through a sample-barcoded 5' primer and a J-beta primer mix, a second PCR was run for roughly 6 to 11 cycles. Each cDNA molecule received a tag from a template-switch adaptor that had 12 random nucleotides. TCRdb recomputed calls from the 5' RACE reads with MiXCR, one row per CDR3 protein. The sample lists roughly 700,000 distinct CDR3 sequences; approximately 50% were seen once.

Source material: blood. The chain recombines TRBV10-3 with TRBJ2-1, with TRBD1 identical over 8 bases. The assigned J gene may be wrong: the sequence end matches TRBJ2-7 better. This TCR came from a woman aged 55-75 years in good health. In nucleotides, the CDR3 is TGTGCCATCAGTATCCTGGGCAGGGGGCAACGGGGCTACTCCTACAATGAGCAGTACTTC. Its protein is CAISILGRGQRGYSYNEQYF.